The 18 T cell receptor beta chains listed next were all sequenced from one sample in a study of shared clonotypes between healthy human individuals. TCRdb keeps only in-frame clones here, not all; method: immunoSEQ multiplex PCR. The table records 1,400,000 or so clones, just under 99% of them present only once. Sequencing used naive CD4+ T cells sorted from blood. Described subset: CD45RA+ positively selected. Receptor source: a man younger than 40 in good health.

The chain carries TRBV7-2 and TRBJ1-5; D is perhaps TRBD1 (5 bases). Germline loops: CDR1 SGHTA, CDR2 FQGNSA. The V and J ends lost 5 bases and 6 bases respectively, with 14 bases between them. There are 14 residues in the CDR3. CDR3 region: CASSPLGQIQPQHF. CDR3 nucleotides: TGTGCCAGCAGCCCTTTGGGGCAGATTCAGCCCCAGCATTTT.

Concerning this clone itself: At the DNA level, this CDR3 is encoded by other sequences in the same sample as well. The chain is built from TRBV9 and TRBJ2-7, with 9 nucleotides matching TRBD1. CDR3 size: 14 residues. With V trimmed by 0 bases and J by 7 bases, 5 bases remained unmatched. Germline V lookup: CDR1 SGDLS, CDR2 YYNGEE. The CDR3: CASSVDRGLGEQYF. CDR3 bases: TGTGCCAGCAGCGTAGACAGGGGGCTGGGTGAGCAGTACTTC.

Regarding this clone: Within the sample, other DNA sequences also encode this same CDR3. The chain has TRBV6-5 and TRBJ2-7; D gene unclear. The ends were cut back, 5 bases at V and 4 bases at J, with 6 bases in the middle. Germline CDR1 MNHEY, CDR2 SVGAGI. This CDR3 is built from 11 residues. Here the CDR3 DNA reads TGTGCCAGCAGTAGAGGTTACGAGCAGTACTTC. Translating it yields CASSRGYEQYF.

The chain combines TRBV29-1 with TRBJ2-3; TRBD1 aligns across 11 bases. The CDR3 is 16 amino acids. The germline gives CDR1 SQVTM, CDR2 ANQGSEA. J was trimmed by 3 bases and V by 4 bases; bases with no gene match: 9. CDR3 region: CSVVHWTGGGTDTQYF. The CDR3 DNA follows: TGCAGCGTTGTACACTGGACAGGGGGCGGAACAGATACGCAGTATTTT.

CDR3 residues: CASSLNRDIYNEQFF. DNA of the CDR3: TGCGCCAGCAGCCTAAACCGGGACATCTACAATGAGCAGTTCTTC. The chain recombines TRBV4-3 with TRBJ2-1; D perhaps matches TRBD1 (6 bases). The CDR3 totals 15 residues. V was clipped by 4 bases and J by 3 bases, with 13 bases between them. Germline V gene sequence: CDR1 LGHNA, CDR2 YSLEER.

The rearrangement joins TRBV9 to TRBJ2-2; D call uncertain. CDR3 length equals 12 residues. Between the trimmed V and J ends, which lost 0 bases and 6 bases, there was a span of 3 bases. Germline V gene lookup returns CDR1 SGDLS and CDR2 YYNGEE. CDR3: CASSVEPGELFF. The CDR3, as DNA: TGTGCCAGCAGCGTAGAGCCCGGGGAGCTGTTTTTT.

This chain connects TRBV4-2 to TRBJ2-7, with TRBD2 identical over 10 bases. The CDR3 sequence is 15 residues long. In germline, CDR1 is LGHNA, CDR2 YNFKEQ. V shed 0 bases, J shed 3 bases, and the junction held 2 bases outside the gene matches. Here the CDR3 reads CASSQELAGLYEQYF. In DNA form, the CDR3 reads TGTGCCAGCAGCCAAGAACTAGCGGGACTCTACGAGCAGTACTTC.

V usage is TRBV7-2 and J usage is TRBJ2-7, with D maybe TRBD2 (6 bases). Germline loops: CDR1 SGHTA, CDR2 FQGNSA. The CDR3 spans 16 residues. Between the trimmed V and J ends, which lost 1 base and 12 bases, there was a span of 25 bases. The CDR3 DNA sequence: TGTGCCAGCAGCTTAGAAGGGAGCGGGTTATCTCTAACACGGTACTTC. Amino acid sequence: CASSLEGSGLSLTRYF. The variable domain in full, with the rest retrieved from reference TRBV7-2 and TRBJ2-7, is GAGVSQSPSNKVTEKGKDVELRCDPISGHTALYWYRQSLGQGLEFLIYFQGNSAPDKSGLPSDRFSAERTGGSVSTLTIQRTQQEDSAVYLCASSLEGSGLSLTRYFGPGTRLTVT.

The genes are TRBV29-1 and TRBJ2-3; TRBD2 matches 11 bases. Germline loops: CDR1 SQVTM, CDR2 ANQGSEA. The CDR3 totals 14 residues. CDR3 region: CSGTSGGDTDTQYF. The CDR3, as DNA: TGCAGTGGGACTAGCGGTGGGGACACAGATACGCAGTATTTT.

The CDR3 nucleotides are TGTGCCAGCAGTGGGACCGGGACAACCACCTACGAGCAGTACTTC. Protein product: CASSGTGTTTYEQYF. The V and J genes are TRBV6-5 and TRBJ2-7; tentatively, D is TRBD1 (6 bases). V was cut by 5 bases and J by 2 bases, with 16 bases left in between. CDR3 length: 15 residues. Germline lookup yields CDR1 MNHEY and CDR2 SVGAGI.

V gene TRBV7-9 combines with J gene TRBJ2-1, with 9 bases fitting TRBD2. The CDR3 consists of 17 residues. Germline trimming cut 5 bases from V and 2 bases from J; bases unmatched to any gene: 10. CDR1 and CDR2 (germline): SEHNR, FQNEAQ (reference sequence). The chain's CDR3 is CASSPVFAGGTYNEQFF. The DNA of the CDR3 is TGTGCCAGCAGCCCGGTCTTTGCGGGAGGGACCTACAATGAGCAGTTCTTC.

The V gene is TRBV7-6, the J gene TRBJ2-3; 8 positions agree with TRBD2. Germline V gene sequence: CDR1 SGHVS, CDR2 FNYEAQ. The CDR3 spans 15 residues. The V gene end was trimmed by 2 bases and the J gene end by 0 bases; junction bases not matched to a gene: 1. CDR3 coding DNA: TGTGCCAGCAGCTTATCTAGCGGGAGCACAGATACGCAGTATTTT. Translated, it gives CASSLSSGSTDTQYF.

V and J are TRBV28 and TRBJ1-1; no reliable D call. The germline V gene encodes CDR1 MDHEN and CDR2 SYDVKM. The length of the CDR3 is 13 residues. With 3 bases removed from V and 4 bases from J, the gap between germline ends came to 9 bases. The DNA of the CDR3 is TGTGCCAGCAGTTTCGGGAGCCTCACTGAAGCTTTCTTT. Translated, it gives CASSFGSLTEAFF.

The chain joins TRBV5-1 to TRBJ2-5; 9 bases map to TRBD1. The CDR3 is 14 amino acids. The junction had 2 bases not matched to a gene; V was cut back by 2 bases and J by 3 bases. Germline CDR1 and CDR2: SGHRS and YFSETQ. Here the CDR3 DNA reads TGCGCCAGCAGCTTTACAGGGGGCGAAGAGACCCAGTACTTC. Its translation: CASSFTGGEETQYF.

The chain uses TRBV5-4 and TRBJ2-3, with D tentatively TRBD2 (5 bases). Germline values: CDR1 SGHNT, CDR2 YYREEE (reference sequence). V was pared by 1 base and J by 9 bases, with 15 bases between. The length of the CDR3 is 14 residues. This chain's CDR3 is CASSLTSRSVTQYF. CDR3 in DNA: TGTGCCAGCAGCTTGACTAGTCGGTCGGTAACGCAGTATTTT.

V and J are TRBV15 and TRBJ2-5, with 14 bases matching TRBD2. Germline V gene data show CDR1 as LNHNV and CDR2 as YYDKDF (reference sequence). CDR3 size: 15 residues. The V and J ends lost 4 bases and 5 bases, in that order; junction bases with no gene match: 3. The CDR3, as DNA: TGTGCCACCAGCACGGGACTAGCGGGAGCGGAGACCCAGTACTTC. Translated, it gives CATSTGLAGAETQYF.

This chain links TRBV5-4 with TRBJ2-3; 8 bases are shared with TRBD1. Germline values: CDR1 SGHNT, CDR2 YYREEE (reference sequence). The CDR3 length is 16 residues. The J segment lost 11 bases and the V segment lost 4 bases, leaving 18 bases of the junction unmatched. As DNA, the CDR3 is TGTGCCAGCAGCCGATTAACAGGGGGTTCTTCAGTCGAGCAGTATTTT. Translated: CASSRLTGGSSVEQYF.

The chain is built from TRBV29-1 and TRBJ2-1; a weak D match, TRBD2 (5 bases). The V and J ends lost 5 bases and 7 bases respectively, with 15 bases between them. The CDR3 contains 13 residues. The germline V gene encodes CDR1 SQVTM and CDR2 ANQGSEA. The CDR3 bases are TGCAGCGTTCGTCGGTGGGAGCAAAATGAGCAGTTCTTC. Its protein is CSVRRWEQNEQFF.